The 18 T cell receptor beta chains reported below all come from one sample, sequenced in a study of CD8+ T cells in alopecia areata. Sample treatment: oral pan-JAK inhibitor, 5-10 mg twice daily. Extracted RNA was reverse transcribed into cDNA, the sequencing template. The method was immunoSEQ multiplex PCR; TCRdb's version includes in-frame clones alone and lacks a portion of them. The sample includes roughly 220,000 clones, roughly three fifths of them seen just once. The sequencing here drew on CD4+ T cells sorted from blood, taken at week 44, from a patient treated with tofacitinib. These receptors came from a human donor with alopecia areata.

This clone was counted a single time. The gene calls are TRBV11-2 and TRBJ2-5; 9 nucleotides line up with TRBD1. Germline-derived CDR1 and CDR2 are SGHAT and FQNNGV. CDR3 size: 16 residues. With 6 bases clipped from V and 1 base from J, the junction kept 9 bases outside the gene matches. DNA for the CDR3: TGTGCCAGCAGGAGACCGGGACAGGGACCCCAAGAGACCCAGTACTTC. It translates to CASRRPGQGPQETQYF.

The chain employs TRBV19 and TRBJ1-1; D gene unclear. The V and J ends lost 10 bases and 1 base respectively, with 10 bases between them. The germline V gene has CDR1 LNHDA and CDR2 SQIVND (reference sequence). There are 12 residues in the CDR3. The CDR3 reads CATSRQNTEAFF. The CDR3 DNA is TGTGCCACCAGTCGTCAGAACACTGAAGCTTTCTTT. Full variable domain (missing parts from reference TRBV19 and TRBJ1-1): DGGITQSPKYLFRKEGQNVTLSCEQNLNHDAMYWYRQDPGQGLRLIYYSQIVNDFQKGDIAEGYSVSREKKESFPLTVTSAQKNPTAFYLCATSRQNTEAFFGQGTRLTVV.

The V gene is TRBV29-1, the J gene TRBJ1-1; D is unresolved. V was pared by 7 bases and J by 2 bases, with 14 bases between. Germline CDR1 SQVTM, CDR2 ANQGSEA. The CDR3 is 13 amino acids. This CDR3 is CSAFLELNTEAFF. CDR3 bases: TGCAGCGCCTTTCTGGAGTTAAACACTGAAGCTTTCTTT.

The chain carries TRBV7-2 and TRBJ1-6; D is unresolved. Germline-derived CDR1 and CDR2 are SGHTA and FQGNSA. V lost 2 bases to trimming and J lost 9 bases, with 5 bases between them. This CDR3 comprises 12 residues. The CDR3 region has the DNA TGTGCCAGCAGCTTAATGGGTTCACCCCTCCACTTT. It translates to CASSLMGSPLHF.

This clone was seen a few times. The rearrangement links TRBV7-8 to TRBJ2-7, with 11 bases identical to TRBD1. The CDR3 is made up of 13 amino acids. Germline trimming cut 5 bases from V and 4 bases from J; bases unmatched to any gene: 1. From germline, CDR1 is SGHVS and CDR2 FQNEAQ. CDR3 protein: CASSGTGGYEQYF. The CDR3 nucleotides are TGTGCCAGCAGCGGGACAGGGGGTTACGAGCAGTACTTC.

This clone showed up just a few times. The chain uses TRBV6-1 and TRBJ2-4; D may be TRBD2 (6 bases). The CDR3 totals 13 residues. V lost 11 bases and J lost 5, with 16 bases in between. CDR1 and CDR2 from the germline V gene are MNHNS and SASEGT. CDR3 protein: CAASTGGENIQYF. CDR3 sequence (DNA): TGTGCCGCTTCCACCGGGGGAGAAAACATTCAGTACTTC.

V is TRBV30 and J is TRBJ1-2; 8 positions match TRBD1. Germline trimming cut 0 bases from V and 6 bases from J; bases unmatched to any gene: 3. The CDR3 is 13 amino acids. Looked up from germline, CDR1 is GTSNPN and CDR2 is SVGIG (reference sequence). The CDR3 loop reads CAWSVGRGHGYTF. The CDR3 region has the DNA TGTGCCTGGAGTGTGGGCAGGGGGCATGGCTACACCTTC. Complete variable domain (other parts from reference TRBV30 and TRBJ1-2): SQTIHQWPATLVQPVGSPLSLECTVEGTSNPNLYWYRQAAGRGLQLLFYSVGIGQISSEVPQNLSASRPQDRQFILSSKKLLLSDSGFYLCAWSVGRGHGYTFGSGTRLTVV.

The rearrangement uses TRBV2 and TRBJ2-3; 9 nucleotides line up with TRBD1. The germline CDR1 and CDR2 sequences are SNHLY and FYNNEI. V was clipped by 7 bases and J by 2 bases; unmatched bases: 4. The CDR3 spans 14 residues. The CDR3 DNA reads as TGTGCCAGCAACACAGGGGGCAACACAGATACGCAGTATTTT. This sequence encodes CASNTGGNTDTQYF.

CDR3 sequence: CASSLQEGTGANVLTF. The CDR3, as DNA: TGCGCCAGCAGCTTGCAGGAGGGGACTGGGGCCAACGTCCTGACTTTC. The chain carries TRBV5-1 and TRBJ2-6; possible D gene TRBD2, 6 bases. V was clipped by 1 base and J by 2 bases, with 10 bases between them. Per the germline V gene, CDR1 is SGHRS and CDR2 is YFSETQ. The CDR3 spans 16 residues. Full variable domain (missing parts from reference TRBV5-1 and TRBJ2-6): KAGVTQTPRYLIKTRGQQVTLSCSPISGHRSVSWYQQTPGQGLQFLFEYFSETQRNKGNFPGRFSGRQFSNSRSEMNVSTLELGDSALYLCASSLQEGTGANVLTFGAGSRLTVL.

The chain employs TRBV7-2 and TRBJ2-3, with D perhaps matching TRBD1 (6 bases). The CDR3 is made up of 14 amino acids. CDR1 and CDR2 (germline): SGHTA, FQGNSA. V lost 5 bases and J 1 base, leaving 10 bases between the germline ends. This CDR3 reads CASSEGQRTDTQYF. The CDR3 bases are TGTGCCAGCAGCGAAGGACAGCGCACAGATACGCAGTATTTT.

This clone has just a few counts. The chain carries TRBV9 and TRBJ2-2, with TRBD1 matching over 7 bases. The CDR3 is made up of 15 amino acids. V shed 2 bases and J 7 bases; nucleotides not matched to a gene: 8. Germline-derived CDR1 and CDR2 are SGDLS and YYNGEE. In DNA, the CDR3 is TGTGCCAGCAGCGTTACAGGGGATCTTGTCGGGGAGCTGTTTTTT. This translates into CASSVTGDLVGELFF. Full variable domain (outside the CDR3, taken from reference TRBV9 and TRBJ2-2): DSGVTQTPKHLITATGQRVTLRCSPRSGDLSVYWYQQSLDQGLQFLIQYYNGEERAKGNILERFSAQQFPDLHSELNLSSLELGDSALYFCASSVTGDLVGELFFGEGSRLTVL.

The chain joins TRBV9 to TRBJ2-2; D remains ambiguous. This CDR3 has 13 amino acids. Trimming removed 3 bases at V and 6 bases at J, with 9 bases between. Germline CDR1 is SGDLS and CDR2 is YYNGEE. The CDR3 spells CASSGAVAGELFF. CDR3 nucleotides: TGTGCCAGCAGCGGGGCGGTCGCCGGGGAGCTGTTTTTT.

The sample holds a few counts of this clone. The chain recombines TRBV10-3 with TRBJ2-7; maybe TRBD1 (6 bases). The CDR3 sequence is 14 residues long. The V end lost 6 bases, the J end lost 6 bases, and 18 bases lay between the germline ends. Germline V lookup: CDR1 ENHRY, CDR2 SYGVKD. The CDR3 is CAISPQGSNSEQYF. The CDR3 DNA reads TGTGCCATCAGCCCCCAGGGGTCCAATAGCGAGCAGTACTTC.

The chain links TRBV7-2 to TRBJ2-7, with D perhaps TRBD1 or TRBD2 (5 bases each). This CDR3 is 16 amino acids long. V lost 2 bases and J 2 bases, leaving 16 bases between the germline ends. Per germline, CDR1 SGHTA and CDR2 FQGNSA. The CDR3 reads CASSLKGTVGPYEQYF. Written as DNA, the CDR3 is TGTGCCAGCAGCTTAAAGGGGACGGTGGGACCCTACGAGCAGTACTTC.

The sample holds a few counts of this clone. V is TRBV18 and J is TRBJ2-5; TRBD2 might be the D (5 bases). Per the germline V gene, CDR1 is KGHSH and CDR2 is LQKENI. The CDR3 is made up of 15 amino acids. V shed 4 bases and J shed 2 bases, with 14 bases lying between them. DNA for the CDR3: TGTGCCAGCTCACTCTATCTGCGGAGGCAAGAGACCCAGTACTTC. Translation gives CASSLYLRRQETQYF.

This chain connects TRBV11-2 to TRBJ2-5; D is uncertain. The ends were cut back, 0 bases at V and 5 bases at J, with 10 bases in the middle. There are 14 residues in the CDR3. Germline CDR1 SGHAT, CDR2 FQNNGV. The CDR3 reads CASSLDGQGETQYF. The DNA for the CDR3 is TGTGCCAGCAGCTTAGACGGGCAAGGGGAGACCCAGTACTTC.

Only a few counts were recorded for this clone. The chain employs TRBV7-8 and TRBJ1-5; 10 positions agree with TRBD1. The CDR3 is 15 amino acids. Germline trimming cut 11 bases from V and 5 bases from J; bases unmatched to any gene: 12. Germline V gene sequence: CDR1 SGHVS, CDR2 FQNEAQ. The CDR3 coding sequence is TGTGCCGGGGAAACCGGGACAGGGGACGATCAGCCCCAGCATTTT. Translated: CAGETGTGDDQPQHF.

This clone appeared once. The J gene is TRBJ1-1, the V gene TRBV4-3; TRBD1 might be the D (5 bases). Trimming shortened V by 0 bases and J by 4 bases, and 6 bases separated the two germline ends. This CDR3 has 13 residues. Germline V lookup: CDR1 LGHNA, CDR2 YSLEER. The CDR3 nucleotides read TGCGCCAGCAGCCAAGATGGGGGCACTGAAGCTTTCTTT. Its protein is CASSQDGGTEAFF.